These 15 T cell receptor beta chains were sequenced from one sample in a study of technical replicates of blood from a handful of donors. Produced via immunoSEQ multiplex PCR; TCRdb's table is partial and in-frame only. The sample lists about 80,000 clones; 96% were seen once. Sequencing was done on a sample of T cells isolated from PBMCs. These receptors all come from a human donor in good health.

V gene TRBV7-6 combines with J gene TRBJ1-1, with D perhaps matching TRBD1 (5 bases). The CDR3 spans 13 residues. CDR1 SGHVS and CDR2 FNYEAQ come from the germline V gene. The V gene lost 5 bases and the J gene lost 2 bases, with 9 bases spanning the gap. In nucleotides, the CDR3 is TGTGCCAGCAGCGGTCAGGGAAACACTGAAGCTTTCTTT. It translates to CASSGQGNTEAFF.

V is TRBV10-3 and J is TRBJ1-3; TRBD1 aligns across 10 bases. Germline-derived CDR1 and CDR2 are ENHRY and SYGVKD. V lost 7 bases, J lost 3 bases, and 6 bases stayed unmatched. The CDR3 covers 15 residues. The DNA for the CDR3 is TGTGCCATCACTACCGGGACAGGGGTTGGAAACACCATATATTTT. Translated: CAITTGTGVGNTIYF.

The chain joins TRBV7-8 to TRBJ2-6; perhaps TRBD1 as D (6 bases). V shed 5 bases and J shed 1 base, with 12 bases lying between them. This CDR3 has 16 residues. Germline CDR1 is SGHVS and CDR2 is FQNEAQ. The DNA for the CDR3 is TGTGCCAGCAGCCCGCGGACAGTTTCTGGGGCCAACGTCCTGACTTTC. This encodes CASSPRTVSGANVLTF.

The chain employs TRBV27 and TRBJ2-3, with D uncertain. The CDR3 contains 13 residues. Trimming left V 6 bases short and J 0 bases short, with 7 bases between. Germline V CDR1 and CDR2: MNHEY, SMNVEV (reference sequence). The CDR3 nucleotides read TGTGCCAGCAGAATTTTAAGCACAGATACGCAGTATTTT. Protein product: CASRILSTDTQYF.

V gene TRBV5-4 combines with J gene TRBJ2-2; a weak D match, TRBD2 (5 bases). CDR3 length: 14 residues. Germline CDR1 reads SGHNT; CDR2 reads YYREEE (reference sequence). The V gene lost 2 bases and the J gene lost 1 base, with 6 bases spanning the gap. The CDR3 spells CASSLSGNTGELFF. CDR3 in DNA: TGTGCCAGCAGCTTAAGCGGGAACACCGGGGAGCTGTTTTTT.

The CDR3 DNA follows: TGTGCCAGCAGTTTAGGGGGGACAGGGGGCCAGCCCCAGCATTTT. The encoded protein is CASSLGGTGGQPQHF. The gene calls are TRBV28 and TRBJ1-5; 12 nucleotides agree with TRBD1. The trim removed 2 bases at V and 7 bases at J, leaving 3 bases unmatched. Germline V gene lookup returns CDR1 MDHEN and CDR2 SYDVKM. The CDR3 is 15 residues long.

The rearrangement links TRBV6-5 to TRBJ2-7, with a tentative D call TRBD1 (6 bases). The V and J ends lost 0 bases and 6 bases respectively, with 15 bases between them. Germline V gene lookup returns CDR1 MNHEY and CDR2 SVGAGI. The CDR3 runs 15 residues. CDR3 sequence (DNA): TGTGCCAGCAGTTACTCGAGCGGCAGGGGAGTCGAGCAGTACTTC. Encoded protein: CASSYSSGRGVEQYF.

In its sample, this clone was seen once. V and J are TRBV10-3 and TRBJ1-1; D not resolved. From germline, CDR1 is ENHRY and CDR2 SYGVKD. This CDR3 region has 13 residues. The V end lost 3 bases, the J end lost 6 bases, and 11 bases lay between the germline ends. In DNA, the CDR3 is TGTGCCATCAGTGAATCGGTTTTTCCTGAAGCTTTCTTT. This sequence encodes CAISESVFPEAFF.

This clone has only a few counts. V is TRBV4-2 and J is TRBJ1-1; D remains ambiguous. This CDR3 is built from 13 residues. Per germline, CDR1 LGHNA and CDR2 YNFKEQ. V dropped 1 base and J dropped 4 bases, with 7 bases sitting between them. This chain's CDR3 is CASSQAGITEAFF. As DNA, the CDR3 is TGTGCCAGCAGCCAAGCGGGGATCACTGAAGCTTTCTTT.

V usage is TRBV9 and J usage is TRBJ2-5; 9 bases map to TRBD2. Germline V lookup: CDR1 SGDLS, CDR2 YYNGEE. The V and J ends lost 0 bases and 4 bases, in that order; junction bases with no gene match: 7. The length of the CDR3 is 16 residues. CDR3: CASSVATSGPGETQYF. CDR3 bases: TGTGCCAGCAGCGTAGCTACTAGCGGGCCTGGAGAGACCCAGTACTTC.

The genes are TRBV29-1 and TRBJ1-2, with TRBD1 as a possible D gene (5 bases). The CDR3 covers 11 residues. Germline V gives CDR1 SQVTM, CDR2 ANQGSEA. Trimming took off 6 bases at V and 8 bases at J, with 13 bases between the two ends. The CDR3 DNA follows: TGCAGCGTCCCCACGGGGGGAGGCTACACCTTC. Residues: CSVPTGGGYTF.

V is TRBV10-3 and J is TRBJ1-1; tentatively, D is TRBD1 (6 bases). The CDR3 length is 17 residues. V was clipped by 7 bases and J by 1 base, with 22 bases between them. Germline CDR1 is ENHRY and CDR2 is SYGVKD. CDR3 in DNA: TGTGCCATCAAGGGTGGGGCCTCTACAGGGACGAACACTGAAGCTTTCTTT. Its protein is CAIKGGASTGTNTEAFF.

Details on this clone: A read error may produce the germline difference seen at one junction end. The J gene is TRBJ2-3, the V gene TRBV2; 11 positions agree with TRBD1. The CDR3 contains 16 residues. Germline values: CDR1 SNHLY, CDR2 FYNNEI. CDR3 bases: TGTGCCAGCAGCGAAGGACAGGGGGCGATAACAGATACGCAGTATTTT. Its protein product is CASSEGQGAITDTQYF.

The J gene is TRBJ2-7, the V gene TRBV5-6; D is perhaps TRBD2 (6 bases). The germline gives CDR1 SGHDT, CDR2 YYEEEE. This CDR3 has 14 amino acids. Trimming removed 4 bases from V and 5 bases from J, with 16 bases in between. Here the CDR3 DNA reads TGTGCCAGCAGCGCGGCGGGGCCGTTACACGAGCAGTACTTC. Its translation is CASSAAGPLHEQYF.

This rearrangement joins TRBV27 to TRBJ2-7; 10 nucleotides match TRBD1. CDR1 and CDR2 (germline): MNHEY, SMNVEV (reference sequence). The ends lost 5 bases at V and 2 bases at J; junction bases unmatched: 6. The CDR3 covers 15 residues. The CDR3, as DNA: TGTGCCAGCAGTGTACTAGGGACAGGGGCCTACGAGCAGTACTTC. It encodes CASSVLGTGAYEQYF.